This TCR beta chain was captured in a study of blood T cell repertoires in COVID-19. Study overall: Both acute and convalescent COVID-19 samples were obtained from the United States, Italy and Spain. Nucleic acid was either cDNA or gDNA, and it came from T cells, B-cell-depleted T cells, or PBMCs.

Source study methods: From reference gene primer amplification, estimates of nucleated cell counts were derived. Assay used: immunoSEQ multiplex PCR; TCRdb lists only in-frame clones, some missing. The V and J calls and the clone size are those of that table, but D and trimming were determined from the DNA. The table has over 60,000 clones, about 80% seen once. V lost 3 bases and J lost 4; bases outside the gene matches: 2. This CDR3 spans 13 amino acids. Germline V CDR1 and CDR2: KGHSH, LQKENI. The TCR originated in a man older than 75 with active COVID-19. This chain connects TRBV18 to TRBJ2-5; 7 bases line up with TRBD2. The sample was peripheral blood. CDR3 sequence: CASSPGLRETQYF. Here the CDR3 DNA reads TGTGCCAGCTCACCGGGACTAAGAGAGACCCAGTACTTC.